This is a list of T cell receptor beta chains from one sample in a study of CD8+ T cells in alopecia areata. The table came from immunoSEQ multiplex PCR; TCRdb's copy has only in-frame clones and leaves some out. The sample holds around 140,000 clones; over 70% are singletons and the top ten take over 12%. Sequencing was performed on CD8+ T cells sorted from blood, taken at week 0. Every receptor here comes from a human donor with alopecia areata. Both conserved end residues are part of each CDR3. Each record gives: J gene, D gene, clone size, V gene, CDR3 DNA, CDR3 protein. The D gene is left open where the match is weak. Rows may omit the clone size; those that give it use once, few, many or a size class.

TRBJ2-4	-	-	TRBV6-6	TGTGCCAGCAGTTATGAGTTACTAGCCAAAAACATTCAGTACTTC	CASSYELLAKNIQYF
TRBJ2-1	TRBD1	once	TRBV5-4	TGTGCCAGCAGCTTGCATCCGGGACAGGTCTACAATGAGCAGTTCTTC	CASSLHPGQVYNEQFF
TRBJ2-3	TRBD2	few	TRBV7-8	TGTGCCAGCAGCTCTATTAGCGGGTGGACAGATACGCAGTATTTT	CASSSISGWTDTQYF
TRBJ2-3	-	-	TRBV7-9	TGTGCCAGCAGTGAAATCCAGTGGAGCCGTGACACAGATACGCAGTATTTT	CASSEIQWSRDTDTQYF
TRBJ2-3	-	-	TRBV6-4	TGTGCCAGCAGTGACGGGTCCTTTAGCACAGATACGCAGTATTTT	CASSDGSFSTDTQYF
TRBJ2-7	-	-	TRBV9	TGTGCCAGCAGCGTAGAGGGCTACGAGCAGTACTTC	CASSVEGYEQYF
TRBJ1-1	-	-	TRBV19	TGTGCCAGTAGCGAGACGGGAACGACTGAAGCTTTCTTT	CASSETGTTEAFF
TRBJ2-7	-	-	TRBV27	TGTGCCAGCAGCCAAGATCCCGGCCCCTACGAGCAGTACTTC	CASSQDPGPYEQYF
TRBJ1-5	-	-	TRBV4-1	TGCGCCAGCAGCCAGGGGGGGGGCGGTCAGCCCCAGCATTTT	CASSQGGGGQPQHF
TRBJ1-1	-	-	TRBV4-1	TGCGCCAGCAGCCAAGATAAACCGAACACTGAAGCTTTCTTT	CASSQDKPNTEAFF
TRBJ2-7	-	-	TRBV28	TGTGCCAGCAGTCTGATCCGATACGAGCAGTACTTC	CASSLIRYEQYF
TRBJ2-7	-	-	TRBV5-6	TGTGCCAGCAGCTTGCCAGTCAATCCCTACGAGCAGTACTTC	CASSLPVNPYEQYF
TRBJ2-7	-	-	TRBV19	TGTGCCAGTAGTGGCGACAGCTACGAGCAGTACTTC	CASSGDSYEQYF
TRBJ1-3	-	-	TRBV14	TGTGCCAGCAGCTATGGAAACACCATATATTTT	CASSYGNTIYF
TRBJ2-1	-	few	TRBV11-2	TGTGCCAGCAGAGGCCAGGGATCTCAGTTCTTC	CASRGQGSQFF
TRBJ2-7	TRBD1	-	TRBV7-9	TGTGCCAGCAGCCCACCGGGACAGGGGTACGAGCAGTACTTC	CASSPPGQGYEQYF
TRBJ2-3	TRBD1	-	TRBV11-2	TGTGCCAGCAGCTTCCGGGACAGGGGTACAGATACGCAGTATTTT	CASSFRDRGTDTQYF
TRBJ2-7	-	-	TRBV6-5	TGTGCCAGCAGTTACAGCACCGTGGACGAGCAGTACTTC	CASSYSTVDEQYF
TRBJ2-7	TRBD1	-	TRBV7-9	TGTGCCAGCAGCACTACCGGGACAGGGGCCTACGAGCAGTACTTC	CASSTTGTGAYEQYF
TRBJ2-6	-	few	TRBV5-1	TGCGCCAGCAGCCTACACGCGGTATACTCTGGGGCCAACGTCCTGACTTTC	CASSLHAVYSGANVLTF
TRBJ2-3	-	-	TRBV7-3	TGTGCCAGCAGCTTAAGCCCCCCCCGGGGCACAGATACGCAGTATTTT	CASSLSPPRGTDTQYF
TRBJ1-2	-	once	TRBV9	TGTGCCAGCAGCGTAGTTTCGGGATGGGATGGCTACACCTTC	CASSVVSGWDGYTF
TRBJ2-7	-	-	TRBV21-1	TGTGCCAGCAGCATACGGGACTTACCCCACGAGCAGTACTTC	CASSIRDLPHEQYF
TRBJ2-5	TRBD1	-	TRBV9	TGTGCCAGCAGCGGGACAGGGCGGAAGACCCAGTACTTC	CASSGTGRKTQYF
TRBJ1-5	-	-	TRBV14	TGTGCCAGCAGCCAAGAGGGGCAGCCCCAGCATTTT	CASSQEGQPQHF
TRBJ2-7	-	-	TRBV28	TGTGCCAGCAGTTTTGCAGGGCCGTACGAGCAGTACTTC	CASSFAGPYEQYF
TRBJ2-7	-	-	TRBV29-1	TGCAGCGTTGAAGATCTTGAGGGGGAGCAGTACTTC	CSVEDLEGEQYF
TRBJ2-1	TRBD2	-	TRBV9	TGTGCCAGCACCGGACTAGCGGACTACAATGAGCAGTTCTTC	CASTGLADYNEQFF
TRBJ2-2	-	-	TRBV7-9	TGTGCCAGCAGCCCCCGAAGCGGGGAGCTGTTTTTT	CASSPRSGELFF
TRBJ1-2	-	-	TRBV27	TGTGCCAGCAGTTCTCTTCTGGCCCGGAATGGCTACACCTTC	CASSSLLARNGYTF
TRBJ2-1	TRBD2	-	TRBV19	TGTGCCAGTGGAGCGGGGGGAGATTACAATGAGCAGTTCTTC	CASGAGGDYNEQFF
TRBJ2-5	-	-	TRBV5-1	TGCGCCAGCAGCATACCCCTCGCCGGAGACCAAGAGACCCAGTACTTC	CASSIPLAGDQETQYF
TRBJ1-1	-	-	TRBV5-8	TGTGCCAGCAGCTTGGCACAGGGCTACACTGAAGCTTTCTTT	CASSLAQGYTEAFF